Each of the 30 T cell receptor beta chains below was sequenced from the same sample in a study of blood T cells in healthy people across ages. The use of a sample-barcoded 5' primer and a J-beta primer mix characterized a second PCR of 7 to 11 cycles. MiXCR, applied by TCRdb to the 5' RACE reads, yields one record per CDR3 protein. This table holds over 1,200,000 distinct CDR3 sequences, around 55% found once. Specimen: blood. The receptors shown here come from a man aged 18-30 years in good health.

The chain joins TRBV7-8 to TRBJ2-5; the match to TRBD1 covers 7 bases. CDR1 is SGHVS, CDR2 FQNEAQ, per germline. This CDR3 is built from 15 residues. Losses at the gene ends were 2 bases for V and 2 bases for J; bases not matched to a gene: 5. The CDR3 reads CASSLLPQGQETQYF. Written as DNA, the CDR3 is TGTGCCAGCAGCTTACTTCCACAGGGGCAAGAGACCCAGTACTTC.

J is TRBJ2-5 and V is TRBV3-1, with D maybe TRBD2 (6 bases). With the DNA end fitting TRBJ2-7 better, the J assignment may be wrong. The CDR3 is 13 residues long. CDR1 is LGHDT and CDR2 is YNNKEL in the germline V gene (reference sequence). The CDR3 is CASSPGLLIEQYF. The CDR3 DNA is TGTGCCAGCAGCCCGGGACTCCTAATCGAGCAGTACTTC.

The chain couples TRBV6-1 to TRBJ2-7, with 9 bases aligning to TRBD2. With 6 bases clipped from V and 2 bases from J, the junction kept 14 bases outside the gene matches. CDR1 and CDR2 from the germline V gene are MNHNS and SASEGT. This CDR3 is 17 amino acids long. The CDR3 DNA follows: TGTGCCAGCAGGAGGGGGGCTAGCGGGACCACCACCTACGAGCAGTACTTC. This sequence encodes CASRRGASGTTTYEQYF.

This clonotype came up once. The chain links TRBV29-1 to TRBJ2-5; tentative D call: TRBD1 (5 bases). V was clipped by 3 bases and J by 4 bases, with 18 bases between them. Germline V gives CDR1 SQVTM, CDR2 ANQGSEA. The CDR3 runs to 15 residues. The CDR3 sequence: CSVDHLGVQGETQYF. The CDR3 region has the DNA TGCAGCGTTGATCACTTAGGGGTTCAGGGAGAGACCCAGTACTTC.

The V and J genes are TRBV5-1 and TRBJ2-3; no reliable D call. Germline CDR1 SGHRS, CDR2 YFSETQ. The CDR3 runs 13 residues. Trimming pared 4 bases from V and 6 bases from J, leaving 12 bases between. CDR3 region: CASSLDAVDTQYF. CDR3 DNA: TGCGCCAGCAGCCTGGACGCCGTCGATACGCAGTATTTT.

The J gene is TRBJ2-7, the V gene TRBV5-5; the D gene is possibly TRBD2 (6 bases). Germline CDR1 reads SGHKS; CDR2 reads YYEKEE (reference sequence). The CDR3 consists of 13 residues. Trimming shortened V by 5 bases and J by 5 bases, and 14 bases separated the two germline ends. The CDR3 spells CASRVGLSHEQYF. The CDR3 nucleotides read TGTGCCAGCAGGGTGGGACTTTCCCACGAGCAGTACTTC.

The chain is built from TRBV4-1 and TRBJ2-5; weak D call: TRBD1 (6 bases). The J call may be wrong; the DNA end is better matched by TRBJ2-7. The CDR3 loop spans 15 amino acids. CDR1 and CDR2 from the germline V gene are MGHRA and YSYEKL. CDR3: CASSHLSSGAYEQYF. DNA for the CDR3: TGCGCCAGCAGCCATCTGTCTTCAGGGGCCTACGAGCAGTACTTC.

This sequence joins TRBV4-2 and TRBJ1-5, with a weak D call TRBD1 (5 bases). CDR1 is LGHNA, CDR2 YNFKEQ, per germline. Trimming took 1 base from V and 7 from J, leaving 11 bases between them. This CDR3 has 14 amino acids. DNA for the CDR3: TGTGCCAGCAGCCAAGTTATGGGGGGGCAGCCCCAGCATTTT. It translates to CASSQVMGGQPQHF.

The V call is TRBV7-9, the J call TRBJ2-5, with a possible D match to TRBD1 (5 bases). Trimming stripped 1 base from V and 11 bases from J, with 20 bases between. Germline values: CDR1 SEHNR, CDR2 FQNEAQ (reference sequence). The CDR3 length is 15 residues. The CDR3, as DNA: TGTGCCAGCAGCTTAGAGCAGGGCAAAGTCCATGAGCAGTACTTC. The encoded protein is CASSLEQGKVHEQYF.

The J gene is TRBJ2-5, the V gene TRBV5-1, with TRBD1 matching 7 bases. In germline, CDR1 is SGHRS, CDR2 YFSETQ. The CDR3 runs 16 residues. Trimming at V came to 0 bases and at J to 7 bases, leaving 12 bases not matched to a gene. CDR3 nucleotide sequence: TGCGCCAGCAGCTTGGAAGCGACAGGGCTCCTGGGGACCCAGTACTTC. Protein sequence: CASSLEATGLLGTQYF.

The rearrangement uses TRBV20-1 and TRBJ2-7; TRBD1 agrees at 11 bases. The J call is in doubt because the DNA end fits TRBJ2-1 better. Germline V gives CDR1 DFQATT, CDR2 SNEGSKA (reference sequence). This CDR3 region has 13 residues. CDR3 bases: TGCAGTGCGGAAGGACAGGGGGCGATTGAGCAGTTCTTC. Translation gives CSAEGQGAIEQFF.

A remark on this clonotype: The DNA is left out, because the CDR3 cannot be placed on it with certainty; the CDR3 is given as TCRdb lists it. This chain joins TRBV25-1 and TRBJ2-7; TRBD2, the table's D call, lacks a check against the DNA. From germline, CDR1 is MGHDK and CDR2 SYGVNS. The CDR3 adds up to 20 amino acids, both ends counted. The CDR3 spells CASRSTSGGAYEQYFGPGYF.

Here the CDR3 reads CASSLATGDNGYTF. In DNA form, the CDR3 reads TGTGCCAGCAGCTTAGCTACAGGAGACAACGGCTACACCTTC. The chain employs TRBV7-2 and TRBJ1-2; possibly TRBD1 for D (5 bases). Germline V gives CDR1 SGHTA, CDR2 FQGNSA. The length of the CDR3 is 14 residues. V was trimmed by 0 bases and J by 8 bases, leaving 13 bases between them.

The V and J genes are TRBV11-2 and TRBJ1-1; 7 bases are shared with TRBD1. The CDR3 sequence is 14 residues long. Trimming took 5 bases from V and 2 from J; bases not matched to a gene: 5. Germline-derived CDR1 and CDR2 are SGHAT and FQNNGV. DNA of the CDR3: TGTGCCAGCAGCCCGTACAGGGGTAACACTGAAGCTTTCTTT. It yields the protein CASSPYRGNTEAFF.

This sequence joins TRBV5-1 and TRBJ1-2; D not certain. V lost 4 bases and J lost 1, with 14 bases in between. The CDR3 extends over 15 amino acids. Looked up from germline, CDR1 is SGHRS and CDR2 is YFSETQ. The CDR3 DNA is TGCGCCAGCAGCCAGGACGGAAGTTTTAACTATGGCTACACCTTC. Translation gives CASSQDGSFNYGYTF.

The chain has TRBV6-6 and TRBJ2-2; unclear D gene. This CDR3 comprises 13 residues. Trimming left V 0 bases short and J 8 bases short, with 7 bases between. Germline CDR1 is MNHNY and CDR2 is SVGAGI (reference sequence). The CDR3 sequence: CASSYSTFGELFF. CDR3 nucleotide sequence: TGTGCCAGCAGTTACTCCACTTTTGGGGAGCTGTTTTTT.

J is TRBJ2-1 and V is TRBV6-6, with 10 bases aligning to TRBD2. Germline loops: CDR1 MNHNY, CDR2 SVGAGI (reference sequence). Losses at the gene ends were 6 bases for V and 7 bases for J; bases not matched to a gene: 6. The CDR3 is 14 residues long. As DNA, the CDR3 is TGTGCCAGCAGGGAGCGGGAGGGGTGGAATGAGCAGTTCTTC. Its translation: CASREREGWNEQFF.

The V gene is TRBV3-1, the J gene TRBJ2-1, with unresolved D. This CDR3 is built from 13 residues. Germline assignment: CDR1 LGHDT and CDR2 YNNKEL (reference sequence). Trimming stripped 4 bases from V and 4 bases from J, with 8 bases between. For the CDR3, the DNA is TGTGCCAGCAGCCTCCTACGTTACAATGAGCAGTTCTTC. This sequence encodes CASSLLRYNEQFF.

There are a few counts of this clonotype. The chain combines TRBV12-3 or TRBV12-4 with TRBJ1-6; 8 nucleotides align to TRBD1. The CDR3 contains 15 residues. Germline trimming cut 5 bases from V and 2 bases from J; bases unmatched to any gene: 2. The CDR3 reads CASSADRAYNSPLHF. The CDR3, as DNA: TGTGCCAGCAGTGCGGACAGGGCCTATAATTCACCCCTCCACTTT.

This chain joins TRBV5-1 and TRBJ1-2; TRBD1 aligns across 8 bases. The CDR3 runs to 17 residues. Unmatched junction bases numbered 22, after V lost 7 bases and J lost 8 bases. Germline assignment: CDR1 SGHRS and CDR2 YFSETQ. CDR3 sequence reads: CASRPSTGPGQGQGYTF. CDR3 DNA sequence: TGCGCCAGCCGTCCATCCACAGGCCCCGGACAGGGCCAGGGCTACACCTTC.

This clonotype was found a few times. The chain couples TRBV2 to TRBJ1-2, with 8 positions matching TRBD1. Germline V lookup: CDR1 SNHLY, CDR2 FYNNEI. The CDR3 is 14 residues long. Trimming cost V 4 bases and J 2 bases; bases outside gene matches: 3. CDR3 amino acids: CASSGTGNNYGYTF. The DNA for the CDR3 is TGTGCCAGCAGTGGGACAGGGAACAACTATGGCTACACCTTC.

This sequence joins TRBV6-1 and TRBJ1-2; 8 nucleotides match TRBD1. The CDR3 is 13 amino acids. The V and J ends lost 10 bases and 2 bases, in that order; junction bases with no gene match: 6. In germline, CDR1 is MNHNS, CDR2 SASEGT. The CDR3 bases are TGTGCCACCCTCAGGACAGGGAACTATGGCTACACCTTC. Encoded protein: CATLRTGNYGYTF.

This clonotype was detected a few times. The chain joins TRBV12-3 or TRBV12-4 to TRBJ1-6; D gene uncertain. CDR3 length: 14 residues. V lost 0 bases, J lost 7 bases, and 7 bases lay in between. CDR3 loop: CASSLAETNSPLHF. The CDR3 DNA reads TGTGCCAGCAGTTTAGCGGAGACAAATTCACCCCTCCACTTT.

The table lists this clonotype with a count of one. The rearrangement uses TRBV7-6 and TRBJ2-3, with D perhaps TRBD2 (6 bases). The V end was cut by 5 bases, the J end by 0 bases, with 15 bases between. Germline assignment: CDR1 SGHVS and CDR2 FNYEAQ. This CDR3 region has 16 residues. CDR3 in amino acids: CASSLLTGVSTDTQYF. Here the CDR3 DNA reads TGTGCCAGCAGCCTCCTAACGGGAGTTAGCACAGATACGCAGTATTTT.

There are a few counts of this clonotype. CDR3 protein: CASSLQQGGTDTQYF. The CDR3, as DNA: TGTGCCAGCAGCCTCCAGCAAGGGGGCACAGATACGCAGTATTTT. This chain joins TRBV7-2 and TRBJ2-3; a weak D match, TRBD1 (5 bases). V was clipped by 5 bases and J by 1 base, with 13 bases between them. CDR3 length: 15 residues. Germline V gives CDR1 SGHTA, CDR2 FQGNSA.

The rearrangement links TRBV15 to TRBJ2-7; the match to TRBD1 covers 8 bases. The J call may be in error: the DNA end matches TRBJ2-5 better. There are 13 residues in the CDR3. Germline V gives CDR1 LNHNV, CDR2 YYDKDF (reference sequence). CDR3 loop: CATESGGTETQYF. The CDR3 nucleotides read TGTGCCACCGAGTCAGGGGGCACCGAGACCCAGTACTTC.

The genes are TRBV4-2 and TRBJ2-1; 9 nucleotides agree with TRBD2. The CDR3 spans 16 residues. CDR1 LGHNA and CDR2 YNFKEQ come from the germline V gene. V dropped 0 bases and J dropped 7; count of bases not matched to a gene: 7. The CDR3 nucleotides read TGTGCCAGCAGCCAAGAACCAGCGGGGGGCCCTAATGAGCAGTTCTTC. This codes for CASSQEPAGGPNEQFF.

This chain joins TRBV28 and TRBJ2-5; D is possibly TRBD1 (6 bases). Germline values: CDR1 MDHEN, CDR2 SYDVKM. V was trimmed by 4 bases and J by 4 bases, leaving 16 bases between them. This CDR3 is 15 amino acids long. The CDR3 is CASSSPGQSGETQYF. CDR3 nucleotide sequence: TGTGCCAGCAGTTCCCCTGGACAGAGCGGAGAGACCCAGTACTTC.

This clonotype turned up a few times. This chain links TRBV5-5 with TRBJ1-2; 7 nucleotides line up with TRBD1. The V gene end was trimmed by 2 bases and the J gene end by 2 bases; junction bases not matched to a gene: 6. The germline V gene has CDR1 SGHKS and CDR2 YYEKEE (reference sequence). The CDR3 length is 15 residues. The CDR3 loop reads CASSLNDRVNYGYTF. CDR3 DNA sequence: TGTGCCAGCAGCTTAAACGACAGGGTAAACTATGGCTACACCTTC.

The chain has TRBV18 and TRBJ2-1, with 9 bases fitting TRBD1. CDR1 is KGHSH, CDR2 LQKENI, per germline. The CDR3 is made up of 16 amino acids. The trim removed 6 bases at V and 5 bases at J, leaving 11 bases unmatched. This CDR3 is CASSPTGTGLNNEQFF. DNA for the CDR3: TGTGCCAGCTCCCCAACAGGGACAGGGCTGAACAATGAGCAGTTCTTC.